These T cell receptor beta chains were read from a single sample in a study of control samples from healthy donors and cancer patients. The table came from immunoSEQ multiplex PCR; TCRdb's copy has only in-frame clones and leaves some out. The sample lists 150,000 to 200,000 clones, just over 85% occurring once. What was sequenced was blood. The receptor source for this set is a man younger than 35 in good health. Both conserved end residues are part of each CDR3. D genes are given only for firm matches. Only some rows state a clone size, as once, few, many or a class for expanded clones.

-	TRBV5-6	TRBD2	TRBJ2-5	TGTGCCAGCAGCTTGAGTGGACTAGCGGGGTCCAATTACTTC	CASSLSGLAGSNYF
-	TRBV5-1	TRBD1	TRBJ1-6	TGCGCCAGCAGCTTGTCAGCCCATCGACAGGGACTGAATTCACCCCTCCACTTT	CASSLSAHRQGLNSPLHF
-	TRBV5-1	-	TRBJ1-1	TGCGCCAGCAAAAGCCCTTTAGGCACTGAAGCTTTCTTT	CASKSPLGTEAFF
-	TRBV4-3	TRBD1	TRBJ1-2	TGCGCCAGCAGCCAAGTAGGGACAGGGAATGGCTACACCTTC	CASSQVGTGNGYTF
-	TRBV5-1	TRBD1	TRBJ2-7	TGCGCCAGCAGCTCACAGGGGGTCTCCTACGAGCAGTACTTC	CASSSQGVSYEQYF
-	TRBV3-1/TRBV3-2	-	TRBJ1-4	TGTGCCAGCAGCCAAGGGGGAGATGAAAAACTGTTTTTT	CASSQGGDEKLFF
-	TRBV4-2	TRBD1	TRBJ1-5	TGTGCCAGCAGCCAAGACTGGACAGGGTGGCAGCCCCAGCATTTT	CASSQDWTGWQPQHF
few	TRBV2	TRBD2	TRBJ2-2	TGTGCCAGCAGCAACCTCCCGACTAGCGCGAACACCGGGGAGCTGTTTTTT	CASSNLPTSANTGELFF
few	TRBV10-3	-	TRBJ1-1	TGTGCATTGGGGAAGGCAGGGAACACTGAAGCTTTCTTT	CALGKAGNTEAFF
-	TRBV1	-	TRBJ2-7	TGCACCAGCAGCCCCCTGGACAGGGGCTACGAGCAGTACTTC	CTSSPLDRGYEQYF
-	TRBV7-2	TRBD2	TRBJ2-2	TGTGCCAGCAGCATCCAGCGGGGGGGCGCCGGGGAGCTGTTTTTT	CASSIQRGGAGELFF
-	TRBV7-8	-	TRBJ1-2	TGTGCCAGCAGCTCCCCCTTTGAAGGGCTTGATGGCTACACCTTC	CASSSPFEGLDGYTF
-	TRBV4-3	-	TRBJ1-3	TGCGCCAGCAGCCAAGGTAGGGCCATCTCTGGAAACACCATATATTTT	CASSQGRAISGNTIYF
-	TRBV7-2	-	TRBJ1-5	TGTGCCAGCAGCTACCCCGGGAAGCCCCAGCATTTT	CASSYPGKPQHF
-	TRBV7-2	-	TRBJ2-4	TGTGCCAGCAGCTTAGATCCTAGACTAGCCAAAAACATTCAGTACTTC	CASSLDPRLAKNIQYF
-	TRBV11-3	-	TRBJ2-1	TGTGCCAGCAGCTATATGTTTTTGTCAAATGAGCAGTTCTTC	CASSYMFLSNEQFF